The 20 T cell receptor beta chains in this list originate from one sample, sequenced in a study of T cell responses to AZD1222 COVID-19 vaccine. This table comes from immunoSEQ multiplex PCR, and its TCRdb copy is limited to in-frame clones, with some not included. The data show under 200,000 clones, around 90% seen once. The sample was peripheral blood, taken on day 0 of AZD1222 vaccination. All receptors derive from an adult in good health.

The gene calls are TRBV5-1 and TRBJ2-7; 7 bases fit TRBD1. Germline values: CDR1 SGHRS, CDR2 YFSETQ. This CDR3 comprises 16 residues. V was pared by 4 bases and J by 4 bases, with 14 bases of the junction left unmatched. For the CDR3, the DNA is TGCGCCAGCAGCCCGAACATAGACAGGGCACTTTACGAGCAGTACTTC. Translating gives CASSPNIDRALYEQYF.

This clone was recorded once. This rearrangement joins TRBV29-1 to TRBJ1-4; tentatively, D is TRBD1 (5 bases). Trimming took 6 bases from V and 8 from J, leaving 16 bases between them. The germline CDR1 and CDR2 sequences are SQVTM and ANQGSEA. There are 13 residues in the CDR3. CDR3 DNA sequence: TGCAGCGTGTCCCCGCCCGACAGAGAAAAACTGTTTTTT. Its translation: CSVSPPDREKLFF.

In DNA, the CDR3 is TGTGCCACCAGTGATTTGGGCAGGGGGCGAAAGCGCGATGAGCAGTTCTTC. It specifies CATSDLGRGRKRDEQFF. V gene TRBV24-1 combines with J gene TRBJ2-1; 8 bases match TRBD1. The CDR3 is made up of 17 amino acids. V lost 0 bases, J lost 8 bases, and 11 bases stayed unmatched. Germline CDR1 is KGHDR and CDR2 is SFDVKD.

V is TRBV28 and J is TRBJ2-1; D is possibly TRBD1 (5 bases). Germline lookup yields CDR1 MDHEN and CDR2 SYDVKM. V was trimmed by 4 bases and J by 8 bases, leaving 24 bases between them. The CDR3 contains 17 residues. CDR3 DNA: TGTGCCAGCAGTTGGGGCTCCCCAGAGTATAAGCCCGATGAGCAGTTCTTC. This codes for CASSWGSPEYKPDEQFF.

CDR3 in DNA: TGTGCCAGCACCCGGGCTTTAGGGGTAGGGACTGAAGCTTTCTTT. Translation: CASTRALGVGTEAFF. The chain is built from TRBV28 and TRBJ1-1, with D maybe TRBD1 (5 bases). The V gene lost 7 bases and the J gene lost 5 bases, with 20 bases spanning the gap. From germline, CDR1 is MDHEN and CDR2 SYDVKM. CDR3 length equals 15 residues. The full variable domain, with the rest looked up from reference TRBV28 and TRBJ1-1, is DVKVTQSSRYLVKRTGEKVFLECVQDMDHENMFWYRQDPGLGLRLIYFSYDVKMKEKGDIPEGYSVSREKKERFSLILESASTNQTSMYLCASTRALGVGTEAFFGQGTRLTVV.

The chain links TRBV11-2 to TRBJ1-5; no definite D call. The ends were cut back, 0 bases at V and 3 bases at J, with 9 bases in the middle. In germline, CDR1 is SGHAT, CDR2 FQNNGV. This CDR3 spans 15 amino acids. CDR3: CASSLDSGNNQPQHF. In DNA form, the CDR3 reads TGTGCCAGCAGCTTAGATTCGGGAAACAATCAGCCCCAGCATTTT.

The chain employs TRBV28 and TRBJ2-7; TRBD1 aligns across 8 bases. This CDR3 comprises 15 residues. Trimming cost V 6 bases and J 2 bases; bases outside gene matches: 9. CDR1 and CDR2 (germline): MDHEN, SYDVKM. CDR3 in DNA: TGTGCCAGCAGACACAGGGGGATGTCAGCCTACGAGCAGTACTTC. Protein product: CASRHRGMSAYEQYF.

The V gene is TRBV7-2, the J gene TRBJ2-3; a possible D gene is TRBD2 (5 bases). V dropped 5 bases and J dropped 6 bases, with 9 bases sitting between them. This CDR3 has 12 amino acids. Germline values: CDR1 SGHTA, CDR2 FQGNSA. In DNA form, the CDR3 reads TGTGCCAGCAGCCCCGCGGGCGATACGCAGTATTTT. Encoded protein: CASSPAGDTQYF.

This rearrangement joins TRBV11-3 to TRBJ2-4; 8 bases fit TRBD2. Losses at the gene ends were 5 bases for V and 8 bases for J; bases not matched to a gene: 8. The CDR3 is 14 residues long. Germline-derived CDR1 and CDR2 are SGHNT and YENEEA. CDR3 sequence (DNA): TGTGCCAGCAGCCTCGGGAGGGCCGGGGACATTCAGTACTTC. It specifies CASSLGRAGDIQYF.

This chain connects TRBV28 to TRBJ1-5; D may be TRBD1 (6 bases). Germline V lookup: CDR1 MDHEN, CDR2 SYDVKM. V gave up 5 bases and J gave up 11 bases, with 19 bases separating them. The CDR3 runs to 14 residues. CDR3 residues: CASSDRTLDRSQHF. CDR3 DNA: TGTGCCAGCAGTGACAGGACGTTAGACAGGTCCCAGCATTTT. Full variable domain (remainder filled in from reference TRBV28 and TRBJ1-5): DVKVTQSSRYLVKRTGEKVFLECVQDMDHENMFWYRQDPGLGLRLIYFSYDVKMKEKGDIPEGYSVSREKKERFSLILESASTNQTSMYLCASSDRTLDRSQHFGDGTRLSIL.

The V call is TRBV2, the J call TRBJ1-1; D possibly corresponds to TRBD1 (6 bases). Trimming cost V 5 bases and J 6 bases, with 16 bases left between them. The CDR3 is made up of 14 amino acids. Germline V gives CDR1 SNHLY, CDR2 FYNNEI. CDR3 in DNA: TGTGCCAGCAGTCAACAGGGACCCAGCCCTGAAGCTTTCTTT. Protein: CASSQQGPSPEAFF.

Points on this clone: The junction does not match germline at one end; this may be a read error. CDR3 loop: CASSEDRGNTEAFF. In nucleotides, the CDR3 is TGTGCCAGCAGCGAAGACAGGGGGAACACTGAAGCTTTCTTT. The gene calls are TRBV6-1 and TRBJ1-1; 8 nucleotides line up with TRBD1. The CDR3 has 14 residues. Germline V gene lookup returns CDR1 MNHNS and CDR2 SASEGT.

This clone has only one observation. CDR3 sequence (DNA): TGCAGCGTTGAGATGGGGGGGAACTATGGCTACACCTTC. It encodes CSVEMGGNYGYTF. V gene TRBV29-1 combines with J gene TRBJ1-2, with a tentative D call TRBD1 (5 bases). Germline V CDR1 and CDR2: SQVTM, ANQGSEA. The CDR3 has 13 amino acids. Trimming left V 3 bases short and J 2 bases short, with 10 bases between.

V usage is TRBV19 and J usage is TRBJ1-1; TRBD1 aligns across 7 bases. CDR3 length equals 13 residues. The germline gives CDR1 LNHDA, CDR2 SQIVND (reference sequence). Unmatched junction bases numbered 5, after V lost 4 bases and J lost 6 bases. The CDR3 sequence: CASSRQGRPEAFF. Written as DNA, the CDR3 is TGTGCCAGTAGTAGACAGGGTAGACCTGAAGCTTTCTTT.

This chain joins TRBV10-2 and TRBJ1-2; 7 bases are a match to TRBD1. The J segment lost 4 bases and the V segment lost 5 bases, leaving 10 bases of the junction unmatched. Looked up from germline, CDR1 is WSHSY and CDR2 is SAAADI. The CDR3 is 15 amino acids. The CDR3 nucleotides are TGCGCCAGCAGTACAGGGGCCTTCCCCATCTATGGCTACACCTTC. It yields the protein CASSTGAFPIYGYTF.

The chain combines TRBV7-9 with TRBJ2-7, with 9 bases aligning to TRBD1. The V gene end was trimmed by 5 bases and the J gene end by 6 bases; junction bases not matched to a gene: 14. This CDR3 is built from 16 residues. Germline V gene sequence: CDR1 SEHNR, CDR2 FQNEAQ (reference sequence). CDR3 nucleotide sequence: TGTGCCAGCAGCAAACTCACCGGGACAGGGAATCCCGAGCAGTACTTC. Protein: CASSKLTGTGNPEQYF.

The V and J genes are TRBV19 and TRBJ1-1, with D hard to call. The CDR3 runs 11 residues. CDR1 and CDR2 from the germline V gene are LNHDA and SQIVND (reference sequence). Between the trimmed V and J ends, which lost 8 bases and 0 bases, there was a span of 4 bases. Here the CDR3 DNA reads TGTGCCAGTTGTGTGAACACTGAAGCTTTCTTT. It is translated as CASCVNTEAFF.

The chain couples TRBV6-2 or TRBV6-3 to TRBJ2-7; D call uncertain. V was trimmed by 2 bases and J by 2 bases, leaving 10 bases between them. The CDR3 is made up of 14 amino acids. Germline CDR1 MNHEY, CDR2 SVGEGT. The CDR3 sequence is CASSYQEIAYEQYF. The CDR3 nucleotides are TGTGCCAGCAGTTACCAAGAGATAGCCTACGAGCAGTACTTC.

The genes are TRBV29-1 and TRBJ1-1; D not certain. Trimming took off 7 bases at V and 0 bases at J, with 9 bases between the two ends. The CDR3 has 12 amino acids. Germline V gene lookup returns CDR1 SQVTM and CDR2 ANQGSEA. CDR3 region: CSAKTLNTEAFF. The CDR3 bases are TGCAGCGCCAAGACCTTGAACACTGAAGCTTTCTTT.

CDR3: CASSTDRGRWKAFF. The CDR3 nucleotides are TGTGCCAGTAGTACGGACAGGGGGCGGTGGAAAGCTTTCTTT. The rearrangement joins TRBV19 to TRBJ1-1, with 11 bases fitting TRBD1. CDR1 and CDR2 from the germline V gene are LNHDA and SQIVND (reference sequence). This CDR3 region has 14 residues. J gave up 9 bases and V 4 bases, and 7 bases lay outside the gene matches.